These 22 T cell receptor beta chains were all obtained from the same sample, sequenced in a study of CD8+CD57+ T cells in acquired aplastic anemia. The study profiled TCR beta VDJ and CDR3 using genomic DNA as template. In TCRdb, the reads were re-called with MiXCR into one record per CDR3 protein. This sample yields some 170,000 distinct CDR3 sequences, of which around half are seen a single time; 0.85% to 1.2% belongs to the top ten. The authors sequenced patients whose flow cytometry had shown CD8+CD57+ cell expansion. The sequencing input was sorted CD4+, CD8+, or CD8+CD57+ T cells (not recorded which) from PBMCs. These receptors were collected from a human donor with aplastic anemia.

This clonotype was recorded at least ten times. The chain uses TRBV20-1 and TRBJ1-5, with TRBD1 matching over 7 bases. Germline loops: CDR1 DFQATT, CDR2 SNEGSKA (reference sequence). The CDR3 consists of 14 residues. V lost 5 bases, J lost 1 base, and 5 bases stayed unmatched. CDR3 sequence: CSASPGQSNQPQHF. The DNA of the CDR3 is TGCAGTGCTTCGCCGGGACAGAGCAATCAGCCCCAGCATTTT.

This clonotype was counted only a few times. J is TRBJ2-1 and V is TRBV15, with no clear D. The CDR3 sequence is 15 residues long. Germline CDR1 LNHNV, CDR2 YYDKDF (reference sequence). V dropped 0 bases and J dropped 6 bases, with 12 bases sitting between them. CDR3 in amino acids: CATSRERNGPNEQFF. DNA for the CDR3: TGTGCCACCAGCAGAGAGAGGAACGGGCCCAATGAGCAGTTCTTC.

DNA for the CDR3: TGTGCCAGCAGTAATCCCAGTGAGCAGTTCTTC. Its translation: CASSNPSEQFF. V is TRBV7-2 and J is TRBJ2-1; no definite D call. Germline assignment: CDR1 SGHTA and CDR2 FQGNSA. The CDR3 is made up of 11 amino acids. V shed 6 bases and J shed 9 bases, with 9 bases lying between them.

This rearrangement joins TRBV6-5 to TRBJ1-6, with D possibly matching TRBD1 (5 bases). In germline, CDR1 is MNHEY, CDR2 SVGAGI. The V end was cut by 2 bases, the J end by 14 bases, with 13 bases between. The CDR3 has 13 residues. The CDR3 DNA follows: TGTGCCAGCAGTTACCCCCTCAGGGAGTCCCTCCACTTT. Translated, it gives CASSYPLRESLHF.

Details on this clonotype: A single base separates this from a much larger clone, so it may be a read error. The V gene is TRBV7-2, the J gene TRBJ1-1; D gene unclear. The germline CDR1 and CDR2 sequences are SGHTA and FQGNSA. The length of the CDR3 is 13 residues. The CDR3 DNA sequence: TGTGCCAGCAGCTTGGGTCTTACCACTGTAGCTTTCTTT. It is translated as CASSLGLTTVAFF.

The rearrangement joins TRBV25-1 to TRBJ2-7; 8 positions agree with TRBD1. Trimming removed 6 bases from V and 1 base from J; junction bases left unmatched: 5. The CDR3 is made up of 14 amino acids. Germline CDR1 MGHDK, CDR2 SYGVNS. The CDR3 here is CASSRTGTSYEQYF. The CDR3 DNA sequence: TGTGCCAGCAGCCGGACAGGGACTTCCTACGAGCAGTACTTC.

This clonotype has at least ten counts. Compared with germline, one end of the junction differs, possibly owing to a read error. This chain links TRBV20-1 with TRBJ2-3, with D hard to call. The CDR3 is 11 residues long. The germline V gene has CDR1 DFQATT and CDR2 SNEGSKA (reference sequence). The CDR3 loop reads CSAKVADTQYF. For the CDR3, the DNA is TGCAGCGCTAAGGTTGCCGATACGCAGTATTTT.

The chain employs TRBV2 and TRBJ1-6; D gene unclear. This CDR3 has 14 amino acids. The V end was cut by 2 bases, the J end by 6 bases, with 8 bases between. The V gene's germline CDR1 is SNHLY and CDR2 FYNNEI. CDR3 protein: CASSESSGNSPLHF. CDR3 sequence (DNA): TGTGCCAGCAGTGAATCCAGTGGTAATTCACCCCTCCACTTT.

V is TRBV5-1 and J is TRBJ2-3; unclear D gene. The V gene's germline CDR1 is SGHRS and CDR2 YFSETQ. Trimming pared 4 bases from V and 6 bases from J, leaving 9 bases between. CDR3 length equals 12 residues. The CDR3 bases are TGCGCCAGCAGCCGCTCCCTGGATACGCAGTATTTT. Translated: CASSRSLDTQYF.

This clonotype was seen a handful of times. V is TRBV6-5 and J is TRBJ1-2; tentatively, D is TRBD1 (6 bases). V was trimmed by 5 bases and J by 7 bases, leaving 11 bases between them. CDR1 MNHEY and CDR2 SVGAGI come from the germline V gene. This CDR3 has 12 residues. CDR3 nucleotide sequence: TGTGCCAGCAGTCCCAGGGACACTGGCTACACCTTC. It yields the protein CASSPRDTGYTF.

This clonotype was seen repeatedly, ten times or more. J is TRBJ2-3 and V is TRBV7-9; 8 positions agree with TRBD1. The CDR3 totals 16 residues. Looked up from germline, CDR1 is SEHNR and CDR2 is FQNEAQ (reference sequence). V gave up 1 base and J gave up 6 bases; unmatched junction bases: 9. The CDR3 protein is CASSLGRTGGQDTQYF. The CDR3 coding sequence is TGTGCCAGCAGCTTAGGGCGTACAGGGGGACAGGATACGCAGTATTTT. The variable domain in full, with the rest retrieved from reference TRBV7-9 and TRBJ2-3, is DTGVSQNPRHKITKRGQNVTFRCDPISEHNRLYWYRQTLGQGPEFLTYFQNEAQLEKSRLLSDRFSAERPKGSFSTLEIQRTEQGDSAMYLCASSLGRTGGQDTQYFGPGTRLTVL.

This clonotype was recorded only once. The V call is TRBV20-1, the J call TRBJ1-2, with D tentatively TRBD1 (6 bases). The germline CDR1 and CDR2 sequences are DFQATT and SNEGSKA (reference sequence). Trimming cost V 2 bases and J 8 bases, with 12 bases left between them. There are 12 residues in the CDR3. In DNA form, the CDR3 reads TGCAGTGCTAGAACGGGGGCGCGGGGCTACACCTTC. This codes for CSARTGARGYTF.

In regard to this clonotype: A much larger clone is a single base away; this may be a read error. The chain is built from TRBV11-2 and TRBJ1-5; 7 bases line up with TRBD1. There are 14 residues in the CDR3. Germline CDR1 SGHAT, CDR2 FQNNGV. CDR3 DNA sequence: TGTGCCAGCAGTCAGGGGGGTAGCGATCAGCCCCAGCATTTT. It yields the protein CASSQGGSDQPQHF.

This clonotype occurred many times. The chain combines TRBV19 with TRBJ1-1; D is unclear. The CDR3 extends over 14 amino acids. Germline CDR1 reads LNHDA; CDR2 reads SQIVND (reference sequence). V was trimmed by 7 bases and J by 0 bases, leaving 12 bases between them. This chain's CDR3 is CASNVGGLNTEAFF. Here the CDR3 DNA reads TGTGCCAGTAACGTGGGCGGCTTGAACACTGAAGCTTTCTTT. Variable domain in full (rest from reference TRBV19 and TRBJ1-1): DGGITQSPKYLFRKEGQNVTLSCEQNLNHDAMYWYRQDPGQGLRLIYYSQIVNDFQKGDIAEGYSVSREKKESFPLTVTSAQKNPTAFYLCASNVGGLNTEAFFGQGTRLTVV.

The rearrangement uses TRBV4-3 and TRBJ2-1; D is undetermined. Trimming shortened V by 1 base and J by 4 bases, and 8 bases separated the two germline ends. Germline CDR1 reads LGHNA; CDR2 reads YSLEER. CDR3 length equals 14 residues. The CDR3: CASSQALDYNEQFF. CDR3 bases: TGCGCCAGCAGCCAAGCGCTGGATTACAATGAGCAGTTCTTC.

CDR3 amino acids: CASRRRVAGGYEQFF. The CDR3 nucleotides are TGTGCCAGCAGAAGGAGGGTAGCGGGGGGGTATGAGCAGTTCTTC. This sequence joins TRBV11-2 and TRBJ2-1; 11 positions agree with TRBD2. Germline V CDR1 and CDR2: SGHAT, FQNNGV. CDR3 length: 15 residues. Trimming removed 6 bases from V and 8 bases from J; junction bases left unmatched: 9.

This clonotype was recorded at least ten times. The chain is built from TRBV7-9 and TRBJ2-3; perhaps D is TRBD1 or TRBD2 (5 bases each). Trimming pared 3 bases from V and 5 bases from J, leaving 12 bases between. The CDR3 extends over 14 amino acids. CDR1 and CDR2 (germline): SEHNR, FQNEAQ (reference sequence). CDR3 region: CASSLNSGRDTQYF. DNA for the CDR3: TGTGCCAGCAGCTTGAACTCAGGGAGAGATACGCAGTATTTT. Drawing the rest from reference TRBV7-9 and TRBJ2-3, the complete variable domain is DTGVSQNPRHKITKRGQNVTFRCDPISEHNRLYWYRQTLGQGPEFLTYFQNEAQLEKSRLLSDRFSAERPKGSFSTLEIQRTEQGDSAMYLCASSLNSGRDTQYFGPGTRLTVL.

Here the CDR3 DNA reads TGCGCCAGCAGCCCCCGGGGTACGGGGGGGCTAACCTACGAGCAGTACTTC. It specifies CASSPRGTGGLTYEQYF. The chain links TRBV4-3 to TRBJ2-7; 8 nucleotides agree with TRBD2. Germline values: CDR1 LGHNA, CDR2 YSLEER. V dropped 4 bases and J dropped 2; count of bases not matched to a gene: 13. This CDR3 has 17 residues.

The chain employs TRBV7-3 and TRBJ1-2, with D possibly matching TRBD1 (6 bases). The CDR3 runs to 16 residues. The germline gives CDR1 SGHTA, CDR2 FQGTGA. V dropped 0 bases and J dropped 7 bases, with 18 bases sitting between them. DNA for the CDR3: TGTGCCAGCAGCTTAACGCGGGACACCCAAGGGCCTGGCTACACCTTC. Its translation is CASSLTRDTQGPGYTF.

This clonotype appeared a single time. CDR3 DNA sequence: TGTGCCAGCAGCGTAGACACTTCAACAGATACGCAGTATTTT. Translated: CASSVDTSTDTQYF. This chain joins TRBV9 and TRBJ2-3; D is ambiguous. V lost 0 bases and J lost 3, with 8 bases in between. The CDR3 sequence is 14 residues long. Germline V gene lookup returns CDR1 SGDLS and CDR2 YYNGEE.

The table lists this clonotype with many counts. This chain uses TRBV7-9 with TRBJ1-1; a weak D match, TRBD1 (5 bases). This CDR3 is built from 16 residues. Germline V gene data show CDR1 as SEHNR and CDR2 as FQNEAQ (reference sequence). Trimming removed 3 bases from V and 1 base from J, with 15 bases in between. CDR3 DNA sequence: TGTGCCAGCAGCTTTCTGGGCAGGGCAGGGAACACTGAAGCTTTCTTT. Protein: CASSFLGRAGNTEAFF.

The chain couples TRBV15 to TRBJ2-7; D is undetermined. This CDR3 has 13 amino acids. Trimming took 0 bases from V and 9 from J, leaving 12 bases between them. Germline loops: CDR1 LNHNV, CDR2 YYDKDF (reference sequence). The CDR3 nucleotides are TGTGCCACCAGCAGAGACCTGTTGGGCGGGCAGTACTTC. Its protein product is CATSRDLLGGQYF. Variable domain in full (rest from reference TRBV15 and TRBJ2-7): DAMVIQNPRYQVTQFGKPVTLSCSQTLNHNVMYWYQQKSSQAPKLLFHYYDKDFNNEADTPDNFQSRRPNTSFCFLDIRSPGLGDTAMYLCATSRDLLGGQYFGPGTRLTVT.